The 29 T cell receptor beta chains below come from one sample, sequenced in a study of cytomegalovirus exposure and HLA in healthy donors. PCR primers comprised 60 Vbeta and 13 Jbeta primers. Sequencing was performed with immunoSEQ multiplex PCR; in TCRdb, only in-frame clones are kept and a portion is missing. The sample's table shows 130,000 to 150,000 clones. Material: PBMCs. These receptors were obtained from a woman between 50 and 59 years old in good health and CMV-seronegative.

V gene TRBV5-1 combines with J gene TRBJ2-1, with TRBD1 matching over 7 bases. V gave up 1 base and J gave up 8 bases; unmatched junction bases: 12. The CDR3 runs 16 residues. CDR1 SGHRS and CDR2 YFSETQ come from the germline V gene. The CDR3 sequence is CASSLISGTDEDEQFF. CDR3 in DNA: TGCGCCAGCAGCTTGATTTCAGGGACAGACGAGGATGAGCAGTTCTTC.

The CDR3 coding sequence is TGTGCCAGCAGTGAAGCCCGAGGGCGAGAGACCCAGTACTTC. Translated, it gives CASSEARGRETQYF. The chain links TRBV6-1 to TRBJ2-5, with D perhaps TRBD2 (5 bases). The CDR3 has 14 amino acids. The germline gives CDR1 MNHNS, CDR2 SASEGT. The V end was cut by 0 bases, the J end by 4 bases, with 9 bases between.

V is TRBV19 and J is TRBJ1-5; 9 bases match TRBD1. The CDR3 loop spans 13 amino acids. The V and J ends lost 10 bases and 4 bases, in that order; junction bases with no gene match: 5. Germline CDR1 LNHDA, CDR2 SQIVND (reference sequence). CDR3 residues: CATRQGGNQPQHF. The CDR3 DNA sequence: TGTGCCACTAGACAGGGGGGAAATCAGCCCCAGCATTTT.

V is TRBV4-1 and J is TRBJ2-7, with 8 bases identical to TRBD1. J lost 0 bases, V lost 1 base, and 8 bases had no gene match. Per germline, CDR1 MGHRA and CDR2 YSYEKL. The CDR3 length is 17 residues. The CDR3 nucleotides read TGCGCCAGCAGCCAAGTCGGACAGGGATATCCCTCCTACGAGCAGTACTTC. It yields the protein CASSQVGQGYPSYEQYF.

This chain joins TRBV4-2 and TRBJ1-3; weak D call: TRBD1 (5 bases). The germline V and J ends were trimmed by 3 bases and 0 bases, with 12 bases remaining between them. Germline V gene sequence: CDR1 LGHNA, CDR2 YNFKEQ. CDR3 length equals 16 residues. This CDR3 is CASSQNRLSSGNTIYF. The CDR3 region has the DNA TGTGCCAGCAGCCAGAACAGGCTTAGCTCTGGAAACACCATATATTTT.

This sequence joins TRBV9 and TRBJ2-3, with TRBD2 as a possible D gene (5 bases). CDR1 SGDLS and CDR2 YYNGEE come from the germline V gene. V lost 5 bases to trimming and J lost 0 bases, with 13 bases between them. This CDR3 region has 15 residues. Here the CDR3 reads CASSETRTSTDTQYF. The CDR3 nucleotides are TGTGCCAGCAGTGAGACCCGGACTAGCACAGATACGCAGTATTTT.

The chain combines TRBV19 with TRBJ2-7; 8 nucleotides match TRBD1. V lost 0 bases, J lost 3 bases, and 13 bases stayed unmatched. CDR1 is LNHDA, CDR2 SQIVND, per germline (reference sequence). This CDR3 is built from 18 residues. CDR3 residues: CASSIDGRGRGPNYEQYF. CDR3 in DNA: TGTGCCAGTAGTATAGATGGTAGAGGCAGGGGGCCTAACTACGAGCAGTACTTC.

The chain joins TRBV5-6 to TRBJ1-2; TRBD1 matches at 11 bases. Trimming at V came to 4 bases and at J to 5 bases, leaving 4 bases not matched to a gene. CDR3 length: 14 amino acids. Germline V gives CDR1 SGHDT, CDR2 YYEEEE. CDR3 in amino acids: CASSEGQGDYGYTF. The CDR3 DNA sequence: TGTGCCAGCAGCGAGGGACAGGGGGATTATGGCTACACCTTC.

This chain's CDR3 is CASSLEAGSLHSNYGYTF. Here the CDR3 DNA reads TGTGCCAGCAGCTTAGAGGCGGGCAGCCTACATTCCAACTATGGCTACACCTTC. V and J are TRBV7-8 and TRBJ1-2; D unresolved. The length of the CDR3 is 18 residues. CDR1 is SGHVS and CDR2 is FQNEAQ in the germline V gene. V lost 1 base to trimming and J lost 2 bases, with 20 bases between them. The whole variable domain, remainder taken from reference TRBV7-8 and TRBJ1-2, is GAGVSQSPRYKVAKRGQDVALRCDPISGHVSLFWYQQALGQGPEFLTYFQNEAQLDKSGLPSDRFFAERPEGSVSTLKIQRTQQEDSAVYLCASSLEAGSLHSNYGYTFGSGTRLTVV.

This chain joins TRBV11-2 and TRBJ2-1; D is possibly TRBD2 (6 bases). Germline loops: CDR1 SGHAT, CDR2 FQNNGV. V shed 7 bases and J shed 9 bases, with 25 bases lying between them. This CDR3 comprises 16 residues. The CDR3 bases are TGTGCCAGCACCGCCGGGGGTCCTCTGCGTCTGGGTGAGCAGTTCTTC. Amino acid sequence: CASTAGGPLRLGEQFF.

This rearrangement joins TRBV6-1 to TRBJ2-3; D is possibly TRBD2 (5 bases). The germline V and J ends were trimmed by 5 bases and 2 bases, with 11 bases remaining between them. This CDR3 spans 14 amino acids. From germline, CDR1 is MNHNS and CDR2 SASEGT. The CDR3 coding sequence is TGTGCCAGCAGTTGGACTGGATCCACAGATACGCAGTATTTT. It is translated as CASSWTGSTDTQYF.

V gene TRBV9 combines with J gene TRBJ1-1, with D unclear. The CDR3 sequence is 12 residues long. Germline loops: CDR1 SGDLS, CDR2 YYNGEE. V shed 4 bases and J shed 7 bases, with 11 bases lying between them. The DNA for the CDR3 is TGTGCCAGCAGCCCAGTATTAAATGAAGCTTTCTTT. It codes for CASSPVLNEAFF.

The gene calls are TRBV9 and TRBJ1-3; 10 nucleotides match TRBD1. This CDR3 contains 20 residues. Germline V gene sequence: CDR1 SGDLS, CDR2 YYNGEE. Trimming took 7 bases from V and 1 from J; bases not matched to a gene: 20. The CDR3 DNA is TGTGCCAGCGGCCTAGCAGTCACCTCCGGGGACAGGGGTTCTGGAAACACCATATATTTT. Its translation: CASGLAVTSGDRGSGNTIYF.

The rearrangement joins TRBV28 to TRBJ2-7, with a weak D call TRBD1 (6 bases). CDR3 length equals 14 residues. V lost 3 bases and J 2 bases, leaving 11 bases between the germline ends. Germline CDR1 reads MDHEN; CDR2 reads SYDVKM. DNA for the CDR3: TGTGCCAGCAGTTTTAGGGGGAGCCCCTACGAGCAGTACTTC. Translated: CASSFRGSPYEQYF.

The genes are TRBV28 and TRBJ1-3; D gene unclear. Germline assignment: CDR1 MDHEN and CDR2 SYDVKM. CDR3 length: 15 residues. V gave up 6 bases and J gave up 3 bases, with 15 bases separating them. The CDR3 sequence is CASSPPVRVGNTIYF. CDR3 nucleotide sequence: TGTGCCAGCAGCCCCCCCGTTCGGGTTGGAAACACCATATATTTT.

The rearrangement uses TRBV30 and TRBJ2-5; 7 nucleotides match TRBD1. The CDR3 is 13 amino acids. J gave up 4 bases and V 2 bases, and 4 bases lay outside the gene matches. The germline gives CDR1 GTSNPN, CDR2 SVGIG (reference sequence). The CDR3 spells CAWSSRTGETQYF. The CDR3 coding sequence is TGTGCCTGGAGTTCTCGGACAGGAGAGACCCAGTACTTC.

The chain couples TRBV27 to TRBJ1-4, with 7 bases aligning to TRBD1. V shed 3 bases, J shed 5 bases, and the junction held 9 bases outside the gene matches. Germline CDR1 and CDR2: MNHEY and SMNVEV (reference sequence). The CDR3 has 16 amino acids. CDR3 amino acids: CASSLRGPTTNEKLFF. The CDR3 nucleotides read TGTGCCAGCAGTTTGAGGGGGCCCACCACGAATGAAAAACTGTTTTTT.

This sequence joins TRBV4-3 and TRBJ2-1; 12 nucleotides align to TRBD2. Trimming at V came to 2 bases and at J to 7 bases, leaving 6 bases not matched to a gene. In germline, CDR1 is LGHNA, CDR2 YSLEER. The CDR3 runs 16 residues. The CDR3 nucleotides read TGCGCCAGCAGCCAACCTACTAGCGGGAGGAAGAATGAGCAGTTCTTC. This codes for CASSQPTSGRKNEQFF.

The J gene is TRBJ2-3, the V gene TRBV19; 7 positions match TRBD2. The CDR3 contains 12 residues. The germline CDR1 and CDR2 sequences are LNHDA and SQIVND (reference sequence). J gave up 6 bases and V 7 bases, and 4 bases lay outside the gene matches. This chain's CDR3 is CASTLGGDTQYF. For the CDR3, the DNA is TGTGCCAGTACCCTGGGGGGGGATACGCAGTATTTT.

The rearrangement uses TRBV5-1 and TRBJ2-2, with TRBD1 identical over 10 bases. CDR1 and CDR2 (germline): SGHRS, YFSETQ. V lost 3 bases and J lost 3; bases outside the gene matches: 5. The CDR3 is 16 residues long. CDR3 bases: TGCGCCAGCAGCTCACGACAGGGGGCGGACACCGGGGAGCTGTTTTTT. This translates into CASSSRQGADTGELFF.

This rearrangement joins TRBV4-2 to TRBJ2-5, with 9 bases lining up with TRBD2. Germline CDR1 is LGHNA and CDR2 is YNFKEQ. V was pared by 0 bases and J by 5 bases, with 7 bases of the junction left unmatched. This CDR3 is 16 amino acids long. This CDR3 reads CASSQDQLAGQETQYF. CDR3 bases: TGTGCCAGCAGCCAAGATCAGCTAGCGGGGCAGGAGACCCAGTACTTC.

This chain uses TRBV6-5 with TRBJ1-2, with 10 bases that match TRBD1. In germline, CDR1 is MNHEY, CDR2 SVGAGI. The V segment lost 2 bases and the J segment 10 bases; nucleotides outside the gene matches: 7. CDR3 size: 14 residues. DNA of the CDR3: TGTGCCAGCAGTTACAATCCGGGACAGGGGATCTACACCTTC. It yields the protein CASSYNPGQGIYTF.

The V gene is TRBV5-1, the J gene TRBJ2-3, with 10 bases matching TRBD2. The germline V gene has CDR1 SGHRS and CDR2 YFSETQ. The CDR3 is 14 amino acids. Losses at the gene ends were 3 bases for V and 8 bases for J; bases not matched to a gene: 6. In DNA form, the CDR3 reads TGCGCCAGCAGCTCCCTAGCGGGGGAAGGTACGCAGTATTTT. Amino acids: CASSSLAGEGTQYF.

The chain joins TRBV5-4 to TRBJ2-7; TRBD2 agrees at 9 bases. V was clipped by 4 bases and J by 6 bases; unmatched bases: 17. This CDR3 spans 17 amino acids. Germline lookup yields CDR1 SGHNT and CDR2 YYREEE (reference sequence). In DNA form, the CDR3 reads TGTGCCAGCAGCGCCGGCGGGGTGGGAGCGGGGGGTCGCGAGCAGTACTTC. It codes for CASSAGGVGAGGREQYF.

The gene calls are TRBV6-5 and TRBJ2-5; 11 positions agree with TRBD2. V trimming: 5 bases; J trimming: 5 bases; junction bases outside the gene matches: 7. The germline V gene has CDR1 MNHEY and CDR2 SVGAGI. The CDR3 extends over 15 amino acids. The CDR3 loop is CASSPPASGRETQYF. CDR3 sequence (DNA): TGTGCCAGCAGTCCCCCCGCTAGCGGGAGGGAGACCCAGTACTTC.

V is TRBV30 and J is TRBJ2-5; 9 nucleotides line up with TRBD1. Trimming cost V 8 bases and J 9 bases; bases outside gene matches: 16. Germline V gene lookup returns CDR1 GTSNPN and CDR2 SVGIG (reference sequence). The length of the CDR3 is 14 residues. CDR3: CASDGQGSREAQYF. The CDR3 DNA follows: TGTGCCAGCGATGGACAGGGGTCTAGGGAGGCCCAGTACTTC.

This chain uses TRBV4-2 with TRBJ1-2; 9 nucleotides agree with TRBD1. V lost 0 bases to trimming and J lost 6 bases; unmatched junction nucleotides: 8. CDR1 is LGHNA and CDR2 is YNFKEQ in the germline V gene. This CDR3 contains 16 residues. As DNA, the CDR3 is TGTGCCAGCAGCCAAGATTTGGGACAGGGAGTGAATGGCTACACCTTC. This translates into CASSQDLGQGVNGYTF.

CDR3 nucleotides: TGCGCCAGCAGCCCGGCCGGAGGGGGCAGCTATGGCTACACCTTC. Translation gives CASSPAGGGSYGYTF. V is TRBV5-1 and J is TRBJ1-2, with 7 positions matching TRBD1. Trimming at V came to 4 bases and at J to 4 bases, leaving 10 bases not matched to a gene. CDR1 and CDR2 from the germline V gene are SGHRS and YFSETQ. The CDR3 runs to 15 residues.

The chain carries TRBV6-6 and TRBJ2-7; the D gene is possibly TRBD2 (6 bases). V lost 7 bases to trimming and J lost 4 bases, with 14 bases between them. Germline V lookup: CDR1 MNHNY, CDR2 SVGAGI (reference sequence). CDR3 size: 13 residues. The CDR3 coding sequence is TGTGCCAGCATTCGACCCGGGGGTTACGAGCAGTACTTC. Encoded protein: CASIRPGGYEQYF.